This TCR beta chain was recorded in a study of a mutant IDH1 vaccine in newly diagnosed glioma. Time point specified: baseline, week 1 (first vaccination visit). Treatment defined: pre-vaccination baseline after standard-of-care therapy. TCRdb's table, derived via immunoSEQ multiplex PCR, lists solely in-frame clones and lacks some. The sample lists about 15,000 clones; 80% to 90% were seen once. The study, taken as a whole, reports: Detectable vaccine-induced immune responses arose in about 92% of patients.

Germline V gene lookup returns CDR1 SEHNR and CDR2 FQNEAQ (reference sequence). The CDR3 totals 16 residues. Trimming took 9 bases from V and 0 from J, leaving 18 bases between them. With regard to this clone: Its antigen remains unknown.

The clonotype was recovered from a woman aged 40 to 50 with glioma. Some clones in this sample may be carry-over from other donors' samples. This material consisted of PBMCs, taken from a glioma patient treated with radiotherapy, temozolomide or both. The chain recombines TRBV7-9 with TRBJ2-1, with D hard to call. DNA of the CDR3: TGTGCCAGAACCGAAATAAGGGCTTTCTCCTACAATGAGCAGTTCTTC. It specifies CARTEIRAFSYNEQFF.